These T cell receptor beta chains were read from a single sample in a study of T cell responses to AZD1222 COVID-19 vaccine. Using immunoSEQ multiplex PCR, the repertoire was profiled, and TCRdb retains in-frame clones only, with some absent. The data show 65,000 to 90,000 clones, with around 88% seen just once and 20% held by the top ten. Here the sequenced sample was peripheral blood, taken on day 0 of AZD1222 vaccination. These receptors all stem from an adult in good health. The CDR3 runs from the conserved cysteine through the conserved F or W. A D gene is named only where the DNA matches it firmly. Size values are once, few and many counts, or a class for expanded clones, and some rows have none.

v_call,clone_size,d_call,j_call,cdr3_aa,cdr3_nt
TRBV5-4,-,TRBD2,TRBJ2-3,CASSLGGRADTQYF,TGTGCCAGCAGCTTGGGCGGGAGGGCAGATACGCAGTATTTT
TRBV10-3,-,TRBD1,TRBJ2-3,CATRLQGARDTQYF,TGTGCCACCCGACTACAGGGGGCCAGAGATACGCAGTATTTT
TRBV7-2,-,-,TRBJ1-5,CASSLEQGQPQHF,TGTGCCAGCAGCTTGGAACAGGGTCAGCCCCAGCATTTT
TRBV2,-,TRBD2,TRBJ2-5,CASGGTSSTQYF,TGTGCCAGCGGGGGGACTAGTTCTACCCAGTACTTC
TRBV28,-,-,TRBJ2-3,CASSGDTTDTQYF,TGTGCCAGCAGTGGGGATACCACAGATACGCAGTATTTT
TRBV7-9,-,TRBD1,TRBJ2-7,CASSPRDSSYEQYF,TGTGCCAGCAGCCCCAGGGACAGCAGCTACGAGCAGTACTTC
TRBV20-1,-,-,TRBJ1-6,CSASLGQANSPLHF,TGCAGTGCTAGTTTGGGGCAGGCCAATTCACCCCTCCACTTT
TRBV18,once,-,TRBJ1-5,CASSLDSGNQPQHF,TGTGCCAGCTCACTAGACAGCGGCAATCAGCCCCAGCATTTT
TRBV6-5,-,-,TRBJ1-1,CASSYSRGNGNTEAFF,TGTGCCAGCAGTTACTCGAGGGGGAACGGGAACACTGAAGCTTTCTTT
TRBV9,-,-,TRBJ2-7,CASSEGDSYEQYF,TGTGCCAGCAGCGAGGGGGACTCCTACGAGCAGTACTTC
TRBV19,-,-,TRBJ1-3,CASSTHVRSSGNTIYF,TGTGCCAGTAGTACGCACGTCAGGAGCTCTGGAAACACCATATATTTT
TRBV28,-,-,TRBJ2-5,CASSLGLGHTASRVGETQYF,TGTGCCAGCAGTTTAGGACTCGGGCACACCGCCTCGCGGGTTGGGGAGACCCAGTACTTC
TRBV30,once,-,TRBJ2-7,CAWSVLDGYEQYF,TGTGCCTGGAGTGTACTAGACGGCTACGAGCAGTACTTC
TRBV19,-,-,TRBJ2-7,CASGGNYEQYF,TGTGCCAGTGGGGGCAATTACGAGCAGTACTTC
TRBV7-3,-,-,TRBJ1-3,CASSLGGRGNTIYF,TGTGCCAGCAGCTTAGGGGGCCGCGGAAACACCATATATTTT
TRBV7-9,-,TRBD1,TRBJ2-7,CASSLYLTGDHEQYF,TGTGCCAGCAGCCTTTACTTGACAGGGGACCACGAGCAGTACTTC
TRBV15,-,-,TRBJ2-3,CATSVFTDTQYF,TGTGCCACCAGTGTCTTTACAGATACGCAGTATTTT
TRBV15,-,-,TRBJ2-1,CATSRKRDFHYNEQFF,TGTGCCACCAGCAGGAAACGGGACTTCCACTACAATGAGCAGTTCTTC
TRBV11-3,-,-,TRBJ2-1,CASSKDYGEQFF,TGTGCCAGCAGCAAGGACTATGGTGAGCAGTTCTTC
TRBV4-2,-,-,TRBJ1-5,CASSRLRGEPQHF,TGTGCCAGCAGCCGATTGAGGGGCGAGCCCCAGCATTTT
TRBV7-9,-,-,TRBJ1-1,CASSLYGEPEAFF,TGTGCCAGCAGCTTATATGGGGAGCCTGAAGCTTTCTTT
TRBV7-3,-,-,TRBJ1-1,CASSPPIRRLNTEAFF,TGTGCCAGCAGCCCCCCCATAAGACGGCTGAACACTGAAGCTTTCTTT
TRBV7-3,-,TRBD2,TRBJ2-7,CASSLMGSGAPGSYEQYF,TGTGCCAGCAGCTTAATGGGTAGCGGGGCCCCCGGGTCCTACGAGCAGTACTTC
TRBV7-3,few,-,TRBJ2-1,CASSQGHQRYNEQFF,TGTGCCAGCAGCCAGGGACACCAACGTTACAATGAGCAGTTCTTC
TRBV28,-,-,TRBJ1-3,CASSLRGPGNTIYF,TGTGCCAGCAGTTTGCGGGGGCCTGGAAACACCATATATTTT
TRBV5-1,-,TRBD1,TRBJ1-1,CASSPGGTGGIGNTEAFF,TGCGCCAGCAGCCCCGGGGGGACAGGGGGCATTGGGAACACTGAAGCTTTCTTT
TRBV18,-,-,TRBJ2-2,CASSPLPGYENTGELFF,TGTGCCAGCTCACCTCTCCCAGGCTATGAGAACACCGGGGAGCTGTTTTTT
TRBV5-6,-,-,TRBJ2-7,CASSLQSYEQYF,TGTGCCAGCAGCCTGCAATCCTACGAGCAGTACTTC
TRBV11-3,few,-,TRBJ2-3,CASSLETVDTQYF,TGTGCCAGCAGCTTAGAAACCGTAGATACGCAGTATTTT
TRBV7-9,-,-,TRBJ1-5,CASSFEGQGQPQHF,TGTGCCAGCAGCTTCGAGGGACAAGGACAGCCCCAGCATTTT
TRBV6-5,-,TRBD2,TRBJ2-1,CASLLAGGRNEQFF,TGTGCCAGCTTACTAGCGGGTGGACGAAATGAGCAGTTCTTC
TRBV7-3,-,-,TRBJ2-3,CASSPENTDTQYF,TGTGCCAGCAGCCCCGAGAACACAGATACGCAGTATTTT
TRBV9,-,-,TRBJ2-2,CASSARLVSNTGELFF,TGTGCCAGCAGCGCCCGACTAGTTTCGAACACCGGGGAGCTGTTTTTT
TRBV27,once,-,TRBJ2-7,CASSLSLGYYEQYF,TGTGCCAGCAGTTTATCGTTGGGGTACTACGAGCAGTACTTC
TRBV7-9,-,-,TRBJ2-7,CASSFGSSYEQYF,TGTGCCAGCAGCTTTGGGAGCTCCTACGAGCAGTACTTC
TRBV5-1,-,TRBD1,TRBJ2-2,CASTHKTGGTGELFF,TGCGCCAGCACCCATAAGACAGGGGGCACCGGGGAGCTGTTTTTT
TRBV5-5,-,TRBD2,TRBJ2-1,CASSPPRGGEQFF,TGTGCCAGCAGCCCGCCCCGGGGGGGTGAGCAGTTCTTC
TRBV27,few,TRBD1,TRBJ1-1,CASSFRQGSGEAFF,TGTGCCAGCAGTTTTCGACAGGGGTCGGGTGAAGCTTTCTTT
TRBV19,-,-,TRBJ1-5,CASSSQGNQPQHF,TGTGCCAGTAGTTCTCAGGGTAATCAGCCCCAGCATTTT
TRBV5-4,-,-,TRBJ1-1,CASSLVGRGNTEAFF,TGTGCCAGCAGCTTGGTGGGGCGCGGGAACACTGAAGCTTTCTTT
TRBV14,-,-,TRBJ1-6,CASSQKFTGRNNSPLHF,TGTGCCAGCAGCCAAAAATTTACAGGGAGGAATAATTCACCCCTCCACTTT
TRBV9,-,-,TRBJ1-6,CASSVGRAEGSYNSPLHF,TGTGCCAGCAGCGTAGGTAGGGCAGAGGGGTCCTATAATTCACCCCTCCACTTT
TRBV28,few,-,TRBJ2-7,CASSRTQTREQYF,TGTGCCAGCAGCCGGACGCAGACTCGCGAGCAGTACTTC
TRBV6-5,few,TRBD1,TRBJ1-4,CASSRGQGGDEKLFF,TGTGCCAGTAGCCGGGGACAGGGGGGAGATGAAAAACTGTTTTTT
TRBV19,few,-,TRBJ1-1,CASSIWFGWSGLNTEAFF,TGTGCCAGTAGTATTTGGTTTGGGTGGTCCGGATTGAACACTGAAGCTTTCTTT